A selection of T cell receptor beta chains follows, all from one sample in a study of blood T cell repertoires in COVID-19. The repertoire was sequenced with immunoSEQ multiplex PCR; TCRdb's copy has only in-frame clones and lacks some. The top ten hold approximately 4% of the sample, which has approximately 270,000 clones, 75% to 90% seen once. Specimen: PBMCs or T cells enriched from blood (not recorded which). The receptors stem from a woman in her 30s who had recovered from COVID-19. Each CDR3 is given with its conserved first and last residue. Fields, in order: J gene, clone size, D gene, CDR3 length, V gene, CDR3 protein, CDR3 DNA. A D gene is named only where the DNA matches it firmly. A clone size is listed for some rows: how often the clone was seen (once, few, many), or a class if it is expanded.

j_gene: TRBJ1-5
abundance: .
d_gene: .
len: 16
v_gene: TRBV28
CDR3aa: CASSIQGRKTYQPQHF
CDR3nt: TGTGCCAGCAGTATCCAGGGGCGAAAAACCTATCAGCCCCAGCATTTT

j_gene: TRBJ1-6
abundance: .
d_gene: TRBD1
len: 18
v_gene: TRBV9
CDR3aa: CASSAGTGGPNNYSPLHF
CDR3nt: TGTGCCAGCAGCGCGGGGACAGGGGGTCCAAACAATTACTCACCCCTCCACTTT

j_gene: TRBJ1-2
abundance: .
d_gene: TRBD1
len: 13
v_gene: TRBV19
CDR3aa: CASRAGTGVGYTF
CDR3nt: TGTGCCAGTAGGGCCGGGACAGGGGTCGGCTACACCTTC

j_gene: TRBJ1-5
abundance: .
d_gene: TRBD1
len: 16
v_gene: TRBV28
CDR3aa: CASSLTGGLGWEPQHF
CDR3nt: TGTGCCAGCAGTTTAACAGGGGGCCTCGGATGGGAGCCCCAGCATTTT

j_gene: TRBJ1-1
abundance: .
d_gene: .
len: 15
v_gene: TRBV27
CDR3aa: CASSFGQLGNTEAFF
CDR3nt: TGTGCCAGCAGTTTCGGACAACTCGGGAACACTGAAGCTTTCTTT

j_gene: TRBJ2-3
abundance: .
d_gene: TRBD2
len: 15
v_gene: TRBV6-5
CDR3aa: CASRRASGGTDTQYF
CDR3nt: TGTGCCAGCAGGAGGGCTAGCGGGGGCACAGATACGCAGTATTTT

j_gene: TRBJ1-5
abundance: .
d_gene: TRBD1
len: 13
v_gene: TRBV2
CDR3aa: CASKGQGNQPQHF
CDR3nt: TGTGCCAGCAAGGGACAGGGGAATCAGCCCCAGCATTTT

j_gene: TRBJ1-4
abundance: .
d_gene: .
len: 15
v_gene: TRBV6-5
CDR3aa: CASKLREATNEKLFF
CDR3nt: TGTGCCAGCAAACTTCGAGAGGCAACTAATGAAAAACTGTTTTTT

j_gene: TRBJ1-1
abundance: .
d_gene: TRBD1
len: 13
v_gene: TRBV11-3
CDR3aa: CASSSGGRGEAFF
CDR3nt: TGTGCCAGCAGCTCAGGGGGTCGGGGTGAAGCTTTCTTT

j_gene: TRBJ1-5
abundance: .
d_gene: TRBD1
len: 24
v_gene: TRBV7-8
CDR3aa: CASSPPPWGRRDRGEGESNQPQHF
CDR3nt: TGTGCCAGCAGCCCTCCTCCATGGGGGAGGCGGGACAGGGGAGAAGGTGAGAGCAATCAGCCCCAGCATTTT

j_gene: TRBJ1-1
abundance: .
d_gene: TRBD1
len: 12
v_gene: TRBV12-3/TRBV12-4
CDR3aa: CASIQGGVAAFF
CDR3nt: TGTGCCAGCATCCAGGGGGGAGTCGCGGCTTTCTTT

j_gene: TRBJ1-6
abundance: few
d_gene: TRBD1
len: 16
v_gene: TRBV11-3
CDR3aa: CASSLDPQGANSPLHF
CDR3nt: TGTGCCAGCAGCTTAGATCCCCAGGGGGCTAATTCACCCCTCCACTTT

j_gene: TRBJ1-1
abundance: .
d_gene: .
len: 13
v_gene: TRBV13
CDR3aa: CASSSTGFTEAFF
CDR3nt: TGTGCCAGCAGCAGTACAGGGTTCACTGAAGCTTTCTTT

j_gene: TRBJ2-1
abundance: .
d_gene: .
len: 13
v_gene: TRBV9
CDR3aa: CASNGGVSIEQFF
CDR3nt: TGTGCCAGCAATGGCGGTGTCTCGATTGAGCAGTTCTTC

j_gene: TRBJ1-6
abundance: once
d_gene: .
len: 15
v_gene: TRBV28
CDR3aa: CASSPGDSYNSPLHF
CDR3nt: TGTGCCAGCAGCCCCGGGGATTCCTATAATTCACCCCTCCACTTT

j_gene: TRBJ1-4
abundance: once
d_gene: .
len: 15
v_gene: TRBV18
CDR3aa: CASSPQTATNEKLFF
CDR3nt: TGTGCCAGCTCACCACAAACAGCAACTAATGAAAAACTGTTTTTT

j_gene: TRBJ1-2
abundance: few
d_gene: .
len: 14
v_gene: TRBV11-2
CDR3aa: CASSPDQRVHGYTF
CDR3nt: TGTGCCAGCAGCCCAGATCAGAGGGTACATGGCTACACCTTC

j_gene: TRBJ1-1
abundance: .
d_gene: TRBD1
len: 15
v_gene: TRBV19
CDR3aa: CASSLYDRAGTEAFF
CDR3nt: TGTGCCAGTAGTCTCTATGACAGGGCGGGGACTGAAGCTTTCTTT

j_gene: TRBJ1-6
abundance: once
d_gene: TRBD1
len: 18
v_gene: TRBV27
CDR3aa: CASSLSASGTAYNSPLHF
CDR3nt: TGTGCCAGCAGTTTATCAGCCTCCGGGACAGCCTATAATTCACCCCTCCACTTT

j_gene: TRBJ2-3
abundance: .
d_gene: TRBD2
len: 17
v_gene: TRBV28
CDR3aa: CASSLLAGEIGRDTQYF
CDR3nt: TGTGCCAGTTCATTACTAGCGGGAGAGATCGGGAGGGATACGCAGTATTTT

j_gene: TRBJ2-2
abundance: .
d_gene: TRBD2
len: 18
v_gene: TRBV4-1
CDR3aa: CASSQDRYSGRNTGELFF
CDR3nt: TGCGCCAGCAGCCAAGATCGATACAGCGGGAGGAACACCGGGGAGCTGTTTTTT

j_gene: TRBJ2-1
abundance: few
d_gene: .
len: 15
v_gene: TRBV5-1
CDR3aa: CASSLLLAGQDEQFF
CDR3nt: TGCGCCAGCAGCTTGCTTCTAGCGGGACAGGATGAGCAGTTCTTC

j_gene: TRBJ2-3
abundance: .
d_gene: TRBD2
len: 15
v_gene: TRBV9
CDR3aa: CASSVASGGADTQYF
CDR3nt: TGTGCCAGCAGCGTAGCTAGCGGGGGGGCCGATACGCAGTATTTT

j_gene: TRBJ1-6
abundance: .
d_gene: .
len: 14
v_gene: TRBV3-1/TRBV3-2
CDR3aa: CASSQGGRNSPLHF
CDR3nt: TGTGCCAGCAGCCAAGGAGGTCGGAATTCACCCCTCCACTTT

j_gene: TRBJ1-2
abundance: .
d_gene: TRBD1
len: 15
v_gene: TRBV10-3
CDR3aa: CAISEQGGTGDGYTF
CDR3nt: TGTGCCATCAGTGAGCAGGGGGGGACAGGGGATGGCTACACCTTC

j_gene: TRBJ1-1
abundance: .
d_gene: .
len: 16
v_gene: TRBV7-2
CDR3aa: CASSLNSPAANTEAFF
CDR3nt: TGTGCCAGCAGCTTAAATTCGCCGGCGGCGAACACTGAAGCTTTCTTT

j_gene: TRBJ1-1
abundance: few
d_gene: TRBD1
len: 13
v_gene: TRBV28
CDR3aa: CASSPGQGTEAFF
CDR3nt: TGTGCCAGCAGTCCAGGACAGGGCACTGAAGCTTTCTTT

j_gene: TRBJ2-3
abundance: .
d_gene: TRBD2
len: 12
v_gene: TRBV28
CDR3aa: CASSPAGGTQYF
CDR3nt: TGTGCCAGCAGTCCAGCGGGGGGTACGCAGTATTTT

j_gene: TRBJ1-2
abundance: .
d_gene: .
len: 13
v_gene: TRBV28
CDR3aa: CASSYGQSYGYTF
CDR3nt: TGTGCCAGCAGTTACGGACAGAGCTATGGCTACACCTTC

j_gene: TRBJ1-5
abundance: .
d_gene: .
len: 14
v_gene: TRBV7-2
CDR3aa: CASSLINSNQPQHF
CDR3nt: TGTGCCAGCAGCTTAATTAATAGCAATCAGCCCCAGCATTTT

j_gene: TRBJ2-5
abundance: .
d_gene: .
len: 14
v_gene: TRBV4-2
CDR3aa: CASSQVGRDETQYF
CDR3nt: TGTGCCAGCAGCCAAGTGGGCAGAGATGAGACCCAGTACTTC

j_gene: TRBJ2-7
abundance: .
d_gene: TRBD1
len: 17
v_gene: TRBV19
CDR3aa: CATLNRPTGQPFYEQYF
CDR3nt: TGTGCCACCCTTAACCGACCCACGGGACAGCCCTTCTACGAGCAGTACTTC

j_gene: TRBJ1-3
abundance: .
d_gene: TRBD1
len: 19
v_gene: TRBV28
CDR3aa: CASSLAGGEGSLPGNTIYF
CDR3nt: TGTGCCAGCAGTTTAGCAGGGGGCGAGGGTTCCTTGCCTGGAAACACCATATATTTT

j_gene: TRBJ1-5
abundance: .
d_gene: .
len: 13
v_gene: TRBV12-3/TRBV12-4
CDR3aa: CASSFAGNQPQHF
CDR3nt: TGTGCCAGCAGTTTTGCGGGCAATCAGCCCCAGCATTTT

j_gene: TRBJ1-3
abundance: .
d_gene: .
len: 14
v_gene: TRBV3-1/TRBV3-2
CDR3aa: CASSLRESGNTIYF
CDR3nt: TGTGCCAGCAGCCTCAGGGAATCTGGAAACACCATATATTTT

j_gene: TRBJ1-2
abundance: .
d_gene: .
len: 12
v_gene: TRBV12-3/TRBV12-4
CDR3aa: CASSAGIYGYTF
CDR3nt: TGTGCCAGCAGCGCAGGGATCTATGGCTACACCTTC

j_gene: TRBJ2-1
abundance: .
d_gene: .
len: 15
v_gene: TRBV5-1
CDR3aa: CASSGGGSQYNEQFF
CDR3nt: TGCGCCAGCAGTGGGGGCGGGAGCCAATACAATGAGCAGTTCTTC